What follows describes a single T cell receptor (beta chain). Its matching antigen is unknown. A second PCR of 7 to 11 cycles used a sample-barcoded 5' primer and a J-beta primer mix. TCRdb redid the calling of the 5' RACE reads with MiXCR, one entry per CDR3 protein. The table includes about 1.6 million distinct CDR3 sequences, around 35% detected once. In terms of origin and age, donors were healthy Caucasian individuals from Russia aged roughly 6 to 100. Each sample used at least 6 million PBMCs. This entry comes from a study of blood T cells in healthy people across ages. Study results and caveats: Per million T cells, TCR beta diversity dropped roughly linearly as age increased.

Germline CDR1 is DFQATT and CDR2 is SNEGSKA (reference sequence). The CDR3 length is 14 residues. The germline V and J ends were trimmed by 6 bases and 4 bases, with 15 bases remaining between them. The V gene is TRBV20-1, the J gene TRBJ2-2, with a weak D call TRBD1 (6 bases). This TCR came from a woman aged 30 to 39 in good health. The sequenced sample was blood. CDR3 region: CSAARQALTGELFF. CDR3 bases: TGCAGTGCAGCTCGACAGGCCCTCACCGGGGAGCTGTTTTTT.